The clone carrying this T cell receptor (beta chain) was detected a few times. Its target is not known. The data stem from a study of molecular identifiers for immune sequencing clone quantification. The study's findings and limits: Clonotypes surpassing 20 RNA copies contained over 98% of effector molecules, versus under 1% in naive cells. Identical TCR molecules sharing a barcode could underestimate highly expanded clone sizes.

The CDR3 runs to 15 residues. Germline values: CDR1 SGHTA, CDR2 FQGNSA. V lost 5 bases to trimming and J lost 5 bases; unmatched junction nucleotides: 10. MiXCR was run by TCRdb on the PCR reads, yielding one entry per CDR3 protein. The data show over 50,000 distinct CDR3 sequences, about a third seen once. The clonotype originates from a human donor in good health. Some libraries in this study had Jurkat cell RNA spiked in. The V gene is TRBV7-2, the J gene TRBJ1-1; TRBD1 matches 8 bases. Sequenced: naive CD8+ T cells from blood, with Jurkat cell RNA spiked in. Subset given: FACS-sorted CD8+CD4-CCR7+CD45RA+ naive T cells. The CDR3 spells CASSISGTGKTEAFF. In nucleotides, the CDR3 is TGTGCCAGCAGCATATCCGGGACAGGCAAAACTGAAGCTTTCTTT. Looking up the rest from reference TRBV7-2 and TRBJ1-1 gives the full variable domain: GAGVSQSPSNKVTEKGKDVELRCDPISGHTALYWYRQSLGQGLEFLIYFQGNSAPDKSGLPSDRFSAERTGGSVSTLTIQRTQQEDSAVYLCASSISGTGKTEAFFGQGTRLTVV.